Following are 6 T cell receptor beta chains from one sample sequenced in a study of T cell repertoires in cytomegalovirus infection. TCRdb processed the reads anew with MiXCR; each CDR3 protein has one entry. The table records fewer than 950,000 distinct CDR3 sequences, approximately 32% of them present only once. These receptors are not linked to any known antigen. The sample in question was cultured CD8+ T cells from PBMCs, obtained from culture after CMV antigen stimulation. These receptors all come from a human donor in good health (CMV status not recorded). Some clones in this sample may be carry-over from other donors' samples.

This clonotype was seen only a few times. The chain has TRBV4-1 and TRBJ2-3; TRBD1 aligns across 7 bases. The length of the CDR3 is 15 residues. Germline CDR1 and CDR2: MGHRA and YSYEKL. V was clipped by 4 bases and J by 4 bases; unmatched bases: 8. CDR3 DNA: TGCGCCAGCAGCCCGGCGCAGGGGGTCGCAGATACGCAGTATTTT. This codes for CASSPAQGVADTQYF.

This clonotype came up a few times. The chain carries TRBV7-6 and TRBJ1-1, with 7 bases identical to TRBD1. Looked up from germline, CDR1 is SGHVS and CDR2 is FNYEAQ. V lost 3 bases and J lost 1; bases outside the gene matches: 5. CDR3 length equals 15 residues. The CDR3 is CASSFPGQTNTEAFF. CDR3 nucleotides: TGTGCCAGCAGCTTCCCGGGACAGACGAACACTGAAGCTTTCTTT. Complete variable domain (other parts from reference TRBV7-6 and TRBJ1-1): GAGVSQSPRYKVTKRGQDVALRCDPISGHVSLYWYRQALGQGPEFLTYFNYEAQQDKSGLPNDRFSAERPEGSISTLTIQRTEQRDSAMYRCASSFPGQTNTEAFFGQGTRLTVV.

The V gene is TRBV20-1, the J gene TRBJ1-1; 7 bases map to TRBD1. This CDR3 has 15 residues. V dropped 0 bases and J dropped 4; count of bases not matched to a gene: 8. CDR1 and CDR2 from the germline V gene are DFQATT and SNEGSKA (reference sequence). The CDR3, as DNA: TGCAGTGCTAGAGATAGTAGGGGGCTCATCACTGAAGCTTTCTTT. Its protein product is CSARDSRGLITEAFF.

This clonotype was counted between two and nine times. The chain is built from TRBV6-1 and TRBJ1-4; D remains ambiguous. Between the trimmed V and J ends, which lost 1 base and 5 bases, there was a span of 11 bases. Germline loops: CDR1 MNHNS, CDR2 SASEGT. CDR3 size: 15 residues. The CDR3 sequence: CASSEDWSANEKLFF. The CDR3 coding sequence is TGTGCCAGCAGTGAAGATTGGTCCGCGAATGAAAAACTGTTTTTT.

The chain employs TRBV6-2 or TRBV6-3 and TRBJ1-5; TRBD1 is a possible D gene (5 bases). The V gene's germline CDR1 is MNHEY and CDR2 SVGEGT. The CDR3 runs 15 residues. Trimming left V 5 bases short and J 2 bases short, with 13 bases between. CDR3 residues: CASSATDGRNQPQHF. The CDR3, as DNA: TGTGCCAGCAGTGCGACAGACGGACGCAATCAGCCCCAGCATTTT.

The chain recombines TRBV6-2 or TRBV6-3 with TRBJ2-7, with D perhaps TRBD1 (6 bases). The germline V gene encodes CDR1 MNHEY and CDR2 SVGEGT. This CDR3 comprises 15 residues. V lost 4 bases to trimming and J lost 0 bases, with 13 bases between them. Here the CDR3 DNA reads TGTGCCAGCAGTTTGGGACATCTGAGCTCCTACGAGCAGTACGTC. It translates to CASSLGHLSSYEQYV.